This record covers a single TCR beta chain. Its cognate antigen is unknown. It may be a read error: a sequence one base away is much more abundant. This CDR3 comprises 15 residues. Germline V gene sequence: CDR1 MNHEY, CDR2 SMNVEV (reference sequence). Trimming at V came to 6 bases and at J to 4 bases, leaving 4 bases not matched to a gene. This sample is drawn from a study of T cells in Graves' hyperthyroidism and ophthalmopathy. Patients were excluded because of uncontrolled infection, other autoimmune disease, pregnancy or lactation. TCR beta CDR3 sequences were amplified from RNA transcripts. Using the HTBI primer set, a first-round RT-PCR was run on the TCR CDR3. MiXCR was run by TCRdb on the multiplex PCR reads, yielding one entry per CDR3 protein. The sample includes fewer than 250,000 distinct CDR3 sequences, over 20% of them seen just once. Study conclusions and caveats: Most clonotypes expanded in thyroid above 0.001 were likewise present in blood. Stable hyperthyroidism and ophthalmopathy were separated using 13 V-J signatures.

The sequenced sample was blood. The chain carries TRBV27 and TRBJ2-3, with 13 nucleotides matching TRBD2. This TCR was sampled from a middle-aged woman with Graves' ophthalmopathy. Here the CDR3 DNA reads TGTGCCAGCAGACTACTAGCGGGAGGGTCAGATACGCAGTATTTT. This encodes CASRLLAGGSDTQYF.